Listed here is a single T cell receptor (beta chain). Its antigen is still unknown. Method: immunoSEQ multiplex PCR; TCRdb's copy keeps in-frame clones and lacks some. The sample shows roughly 150,000 clones, less than 90% of them seen only once. The data were taken from a study of cytomegalovirus exposure and HLA in healthy donors. The wider study: The same platform was used for the 120 validation repertoires and the approximately 670 first-cohort repertoires, a later analysis reported.

With 4 bases removed from V and 2 bases from J, the gap between germline ends came to 8 bases. This CDR3 contains 13 residues. Germline loops: CDR1 MRHNA, CDR2 SNTAGT. Whole-study findings and limits: It was reportedly the case that the classifier diagnosed cytomegalovirus status with high specificity and sensitivity. Many donors carried some public TCRs, although rarity characterized most TCR sequences.

The sample was PBMCs. The chain carries TRBV6-4 and TRBJ1-1, with a tentative D call TRBD1 (6 bases). This TCR was recovered from a man aged 30 to 39 in good health and CMV-seropositive. The chain's CDR3 is CASSAGANTEAFF. The CDR3 bases are TGTGCCAGCAGTGCAGGGGCTAACACTGAAGCTTTCTTT.